This T cell receptor (beta chain) was profiled in a study of shared clonotypes between healthy human individuals. Comments on this clone: Its antigen is as yet unknown.

Study-level results: Exclusively blood specimens were collected; tissue repertoires likely differ. It was observed that 5% to 6% of naive CD4 clonotypes were shared across a handful of donors. When compared with the clonotypes that were shared by all four sorted-subset donors, the non-shared clonotypes turned out to have lower generation probabilities. An anticipated effect of sequencing depth on clonotype sharing among donors was recognized.

TCRdb's table, derived via immunoSEQ multiplex PCR, lists solely in-frame clones and lacks some. The sample shows around 2.5 million clones, roughly 93% of them seen only once. The source of this sequence is a man younger than 30 in good health. Some clones in this sample may be carry-over from other donors' samples. The sequenced sample was naive CD4+ T cells from PBMCs. Noted subset: CD45RA+ positively selected.

CDR3 amino acids: CASSPLQTGYEQFF. The DNA of the CDR3 is TGTGCCAGCTCACCCCTCCAAACAGGGTATGAGCAGTTCTTC. V is TRBV18 and J is TRBJ2-1, with D perhaps matching TRBD1 (6 bases). The ends were cut back, 3 bases at V and 8 bases at J, with 14 bases in the middle. This CDR3 region has 14 residues. Germline V lookup: CDR1 KGHSH, CDR2 LQKENI.